Presented here are 13 T cell receptor beta chains from one specimen sequenced in a study of T cells expressing NK-cell markers. Using the 5' RACE reads, TCRdb records one entry per CDR3 protein without DNA. The sample yields 400,000 to 500,000 distinct CDR3 sequences, of which the top ten take up 6% to 8%. The sample taken for sequencing was blood T cells: a sorted CD56 or NKG2C T cell subset, CD4+ or CD8+ T cells, or bulk PBMC T cells (not recorded which). The receptors originated from a woman aged 18-70 years in good health.

The rearrangement uses TRBV7-3 and TRBJ1-6; TCRdb reports TRBD1, a call that lacks DNA to check it against. Per germline, CDR1 SGHTA and CDR2 FQGTGA. This CDR3 has 15 amino acids. CDR3 loop: CASSLTGTGVSPLHF.

The chain is built from TRBV27 and TRBJ2-1; lacking DNA, the TRBD2 call made by TCRdb goes unchecked. Per germline, CDR1 MNHEY and CDR2 SMNVEV (reference sequence). This CDR3 region has 14 residues. The CDR3 is CASSTLGRGGFQFF.

The chain is built from TRBV5-1 and TRBJ2-7; TCRdb outputs TRBD2, but without DNA this stays unchecked. CDR1 is SGHRS, CDR2 YFSETQ, per germline. The CDR3 is 13 residues long. The CDR3 is CASSYSREGEQYF.

The CDR3 sequence: CASSPGTGRGQFF. V usage is TRBV6-1 and J usage is TRBJ2-1; the TCRdb D gene call, TRBD2, has no DNA to confirm it. CDR1 MNHNS and CDR2 SASEGT come from the germline V gene. The CDR3 has 13 amino acids.

The chain links TRBV20-1 to TRBJ2-3; TCRdb outputs TRBD1, but without DNA this stays unchecked. The CDR3 covers 17 residues. Germline CDR1 reads DFQATT; CDR2 reads SNEGSKA (reference sequence). The CDR3 region is CSAPKGAGRGMTDTQYF.

This chain connects TRBV6-5 to TRBJ2-6. The CDR3 sequence is 19 residues long. Looked up from germline, CDR1 is MNHEY and CDR2 is SVGAGI. The CDR3 is CASSYATAVQIFGANVLTF.

This chain links TRBV5-1 with TRBJ2-7; there is no DNA to check the TCRdb D call of TRBD2. CDR1 and CDR2 (germline): SGHRS, YFSETQ. The CDR3 covers 14 residues. The CDR3 here is CASHVQEGSYEQYF.

The chain is built from TRBV7-2 and TRBJ2-1; without DNA, the TCRdb call of TRBD1 cannot be checked. CDR1 is SGHTA, CDR2 FQGNSA, per germline. CDR3 size: 14 residues. This CDR3 is CASSIQGGHYEQFF.

This chain links TRBV20-1 with TRBJ1-5; TCRdb's assignment of TRBD1 cannot be checked, as there is no DNA. Germline CDR1 is DFQATT and CDR2 is SNEGSKA (reference sequence). This CDR3 spans 14 amino acids. CDR3 sequence: CSASPSLGNQPQHF.

The J gene is TRBJ2-3, the V gene TRBV7-2; TCRdb reports TRBD2, a call that lacks DNA to check it against. Germline V gene lookup returns CDR1 SGHTA and CDR2 FQGNSA. This CDR3 has 15 amino acids. The CDR3: CASSAGLAGANTQYF.

This sequence joins TRBV5-1 and TRBJ2-3; checking the TCRdb D call of TRBD2 is not possible without DNA. CDR3 length: 14 amino acids. Germline values: CDR1 SGHRS, CDR2 YFSETQ. The CDR3 loop reads CASSRTSSTDTQYF.

The chain recombines TRBV7-9 with TRBJ2-2; TCRdb proposes TRBD2, but this gene call is untestable without DNA. The germline V gene encodes CDR1 SEHNR and CDR2 FQNEAQ (reference sequence). This CDR3 comprises 17 residues. The CDR3 is CASSLAPGLGDTGELFF.

The V and J genes are TRBV7-3 and TRBJ2-1. The germline CDR1 and CDR2 sequences are SGHTA and FQGTGA. The CDR3 runs 12 residues. CDR3 loop: CASSLGHGFAFF.